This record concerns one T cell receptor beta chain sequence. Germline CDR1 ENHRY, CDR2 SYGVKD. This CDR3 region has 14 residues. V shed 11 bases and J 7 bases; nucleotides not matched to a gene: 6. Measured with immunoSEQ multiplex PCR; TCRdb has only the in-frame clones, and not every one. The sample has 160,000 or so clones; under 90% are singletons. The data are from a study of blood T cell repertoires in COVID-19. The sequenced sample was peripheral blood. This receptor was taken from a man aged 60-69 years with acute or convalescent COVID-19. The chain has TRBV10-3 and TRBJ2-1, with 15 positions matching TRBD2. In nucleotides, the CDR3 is TGTGCCTCGGGACTAGCGGGAGGAGGTAATGAGCAGTTCTTC. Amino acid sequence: CASGLAGGGNEQFF.